This paragraph reports one T cell receptor beta chain. The antigen is undetermined. This entry is derived from a study of blood T cells in healthy people across ages. Losses at the gene ends were 5 bases for V and 5 bases for J; bases not matched to a gene: 8. The germline CDR1 and CDR2 sequences are MNHNS and SASEGT. CDR3 size: 16 residues. Primed by a sample-barcoded 5' primer and a J-beta primer mix, a second PCR proceeded for 7 to 11 cycles. TCRdb used MiXCR to reprocess the 5' RACE reads, holding one entry per CDR3 protein. This sample has roughly 700,000 distinct CDR3 sequences; around 48% occur once, and the top ten carry roughly 30%. Broader study findings: When one million T cells were used, diversity estimates were thought to be underestimates. Unsorted PBMCs blocked a conclusive comparison of naive and antigen-experienced cells. Measured against age, TCR beta diversity per million T cells decreased in a roughly linear manner.

The TCR originated in a woman between 55 and 75 years old in good health. The sample comprised blood. The rearrangement joins TRBV6-1 to TRBJ2-7; 14 bases map to TRBD2. The CDR3, as DNA: TGTGCCAGCAGTAACCGACGGACTAGCGGGAGGAACGAGCAGTACTTC. This encodes CASSNRRTSGRNEQYF.